This T cell receptor beta chain originates from a study of tumor-infiltrating lymphocytes in primary liver carcinoma. In the study overall: Subjects presented with primary liver carcinoma managed by surgical resection. Stage T1-T3 N0M0 tumors measured about 4.2 to 10 cm at most. General study points: Overlap between tumor regions exceeded overlap of tumor with adjacent tissue or blood.

This clonotype has only one observation. Its antigen is as yet unknown. An end of the junction differs from the germline gene, which may be a read error. The germline gives CDR1 SGHNT, CDR2 YENEEA. This CDR3 is 18 amino acids long. Priming with a constant-region primer yielded TCR beta cDNA from 450 to 550 ng total RNA. Investigators got TCR beta libraries out of three nested multiplex PCR rounds, done with slightly modified ARM-PCR. A C-beta reverse primer and TRBV1-TRBV30 forward primers served in each of the first two PCR rounds, at ten to eleven cycles apiece. One entry per CDR3 protein results from TCRdb running MiXCR on the multiplex PCR reads. The sample lists around 330,000 distinct CDR3 sequences; roughly three fifths were seen once. Both blood RNA, taken from unsorted whole blood, and germline DNA were extracted. Infection with HBV was chronic in patients; they were treatment-naive.

The sequencing sample was made of peripheral blood. The receptor comes from a woman in her twenties or thirties with primary liver carcinoma and hepatitis B virus infection. The J gene is TRBJ2-2, the V gene TRBV11-3, with 10 bases that match TRBD2. Written as DNA, the CDR3 is TGTGCCAGCAGCCACAGATTCACTAGCGGGATTGGGACCGAGGAGCTGTTTTTT. Protein sequence: CASSHRFTSGIGTEELFF.